A selection of T cell receptor beta chains follows, all from one sample in a study of T-cell memory formation after mild COVID-19. TCRdb recomputed calls from the 5' RACE reads with MiXCR, one row per CDR3 protein. The sample gives around 250,000 distinct CDR3 sequences, about 16% of which show up once; approximately 2.1% is in the top ten. The specimen was PBMCs or a T cell subset sorted from them (not recorded which). Receptor source: an adult woman who had mild COVID-19 (a few samples of this study predate the infection). Cell type and time point are not known. Both conserved end residues are part of each CDR3. The D gene is left open where the match is weak. Only some rows state a clone size, as once, few, many or a class for expanded clones.

d_call,j_call,v_call,clone_size,cdr3_aa,cdr3_nt
.,TRBJ2-7,TRBV29-1,.,CSVGGALGYEQYF,TGCAGCGTTGGAGGGGCGCTGGGGTACGAGCAGTACTTC
.,TRBJ2-1,TRBV24-1,.,CATSDTTGGGRNEQFF,TGTGCCACCAGTGACACTACTGGAGGTGGGCGGAATGAGCAGTTCTTC
TRBD1,TRBJ1-6,TRBV7-2,many,CASSFGTGSPLHF,TGTGCCAGCAGCTTTGGGACAGGGAGTCCCCTCCACTTT
.,TRBJ2-3,TRBV19,.,CASSIRGLTDTQYF,TGTGCCAGTAGTATACGGGGCCTCACAGATACGCAGTATTTT
TRBD1,TRBJ1-1,TRBV4-1,once,CASTGTGARTEAFF,TGCGCCAGTACGGGGACAGGGGCTCGCACTGAAGCTTTCTTT
.,TRBJ1-1,TRBV27,.,CASSFSGLNTEAFF,TGTGCCAGCAGTTTTTCAGGCCTGAACACTGAAGCTTTCTTT
.,TRBJ1-1,TRBV20-1,.,CSARDSFSTEAFF,TGCAGTGCTAGGGACAGTTTTTCCACTGAAGCTTTCTTT
.,TRBJ2-7,TRBV5-1,few,CASSSSSAVSEQYF,TGCGCCAGCAGCTCCTCTAGCGCTGTCTCCGAGCAGTACTTC
.,TRBJ2-3,TRBV4-3,many,CASSLDSSTDTQYF,TGCGCCAGCAGCCTGGACAGTAGCACAGATACGCAGTATTTT
.,TRBJ2-4,TRBV20-1,.,CSAPQGDIQYF,TGCAGTGCACCCCAGGGCGACATTCAGTACTTC
TRBD2,TRBJ2-7,TRBV28,.,CASRGAGLLDEQYF,TGTGCCAGCAGGGGAGCGGGACTTCTAGACGAGCAGTACTTC
.,TRBJ1-1,TRBV7-6,few,CASSLELLNTEAFF,TGTGCCAGCAGCTTAGAGCTCCTGAACACTGAAGCTTTCTTT
.,TRBJ2-7,TRBV7-2,.,CASSLTDGRYEQYF,TGTGCCAGCAGCTTAACGGACGGACGCTACGAGCAGTACTTC
TRBD2,TRBJ2-4,TRBV11-3,.,CASSLSFGLAEKVAKNIQYF,TGTGCCAGCAGCTTAAGTTTTGGACTAGCGGAAAAAGTAGCCAAAAACATTCAGTACTTC
TRBD1,TRBJ2-7,TRBV14,.,CASSPRIGQGGYEQYF,TGTGCCAGCAGCCCACGAATAGGACAGGGAGGCTACGAGCAGTACTTC
.,TRBJ1-4,TRBV20-1,.,CSALGPNEKLFF,TGCAGTGCTTTAGGGCCTAATGAAAAACTGTTTTTT
.,TRBJ1-1,TRBV12-3/TRBV12-4,few,CASRPTRSNTEAFF,TGTGCCAGCAGGCCTACCCGCTCGAACACTGAAGCTTTCTTT
.,TRBJ2-2,TRBV5-1,many,CASRAGTNTGELFF,TGCGCCAGCAGGGCGGGAACTAACACCGGGGAGCTGTTTTTT
.,TRBJ1-5,TRBV19,.,CASSTNLGTLVYQPQHF,TGTGCCAGTAGTACTAACCTAGGGACTCTCGTGTATCAGCCCCAGCATTTT
TRBD2,TRBJ2-5,TRBV24-1,.,CATSEAQREGLETQYF,TGTGCCACCAGTGAAGCTCAGCGGGAGGGCCTAGAGACCCAGTACTTC
.,TRBJ2-7,TRBV30,.,CAWSTGYEQYF,TGTGCCTGGAGTACAGGCTACGAGCAGTACTTC
.,TRBJ2-1,TRBV29-1,.,CSVATWASYNEQFF,TGCAGCGTGGCGACTTGGGCTTCCTACAATGAGCAGTTCTTC
TRBD1,TRBJ1-1,TRBV7-8,.,CASSSQGQGNTEAFF,TGTGCCAGCAGTTCCCAAGGACAGGGGAACACTGAAGCTTTCTTT
.,TRBJ2-5,TRBV24-1,few,CATRGRRGQETQYF,TGTGCCACCAGGGGTCGAAGGGGACAAGAGACCCAGTACTTC
TRBD2,TRBJ2-5,TRBV12-3/TRBV12-4,few,CASSPGAGDETQYF,TGTGCCAGCAGTCCGGGAGCGGGGGATGAGACCCAGTACTTC
TRBD1,TRBJ2-7,TRBV6-1,few,CASRLFTGAETYEQYF,TGTGCCAGCAGGCTATTTACAGGGGCTGAAACCTACGAGCAGTACTTC
TRBD2,TRBJ2-1,TRBV7-9,.,CASSLPGLAGLKLF,TGTGCCAGCAGCTTACCGGGACTAGCGGGATTAAAGCTCTTC
TRBD1,TRBJ1-1,TRBV3-1,.,CASSQGTGAEAFF,TGTGCCAGCAGCCAAGGGACAGGGGCTGAAGCTTTCTTT
.,TRBJ1-2,TRBV5-5,many,CASSLLAGSNYGYTF,TGTGCCAGCAGCTTGTTAGCAGGAAGCAACTATGGCTACACCTTC
.,TRBJ1-5,TRBV24-1,.,CATSDPRGGDQPQHF,TGTGCCACCAGTGACCCTCGGGGTGGGGATCAGCCCCAGCATTTT
.,TRBJ1-1,TRBV6-5,.,CASSFIQGGEAFF,TGTGCCAGCAGTTTCATCCAGGGTGGTGAAGCTTTCTTT
.,TRBJ2-7,TRBV6-5,.,CASSYAGSYEQYF,TGTGCCAGCAGTTACGCAGGGAGCTACGAGCAGTACTTC